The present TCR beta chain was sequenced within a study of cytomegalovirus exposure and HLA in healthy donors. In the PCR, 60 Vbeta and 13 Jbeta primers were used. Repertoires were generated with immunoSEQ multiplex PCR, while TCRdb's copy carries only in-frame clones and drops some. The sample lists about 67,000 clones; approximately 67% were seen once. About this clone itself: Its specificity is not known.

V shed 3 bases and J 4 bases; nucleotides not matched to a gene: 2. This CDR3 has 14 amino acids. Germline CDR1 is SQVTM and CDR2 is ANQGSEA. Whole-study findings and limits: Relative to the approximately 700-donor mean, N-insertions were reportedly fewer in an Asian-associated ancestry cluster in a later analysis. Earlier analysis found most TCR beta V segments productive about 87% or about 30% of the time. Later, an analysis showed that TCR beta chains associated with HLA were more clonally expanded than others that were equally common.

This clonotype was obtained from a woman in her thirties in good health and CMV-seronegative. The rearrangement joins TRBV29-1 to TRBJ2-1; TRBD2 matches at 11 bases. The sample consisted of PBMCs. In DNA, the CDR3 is TGCAGCGTTGACCCTAGCGGGGGGTACAATGAGCAGTTCTTC. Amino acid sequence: CSVDPSGGYNEQFF.